The 8 T cell receptor beta chains below were found in one sample sequenced in a study of CD8+ T cells in alopecia areata (dated by TCRdb to the late 2010s). The sample's treatment or condition, from its label and the paper: oral pan-JAK inhibitor, 5-10 mg twice daily. Library preparation was by the immunoSEQ multiplex PCR assay. To provide template for TCR sequencing, every sample had RNA extracted and reverse transcribed into cDNA. Held by TCRdb, this immuneACCESS table contains in-frame sequences only and omits some clones. Under half of the omission traces to an unresolved V gene where checked; the cause of the rest is unknown. The sample includes over 250,000 clones, with 50% to 75% observed a single time. 0.8% to 1% of the sample is in the top ten clones. The sample in question was CD4+ T cells sorted from blood, obtained around week 54, from a patient treated with tofacitinib. The receptor source for this set is a human donor with alopecia areata.

This rearrangement joins TRBV14 to TRBJ2-2; D possibly corresponds to TRBD2 (5 bases). Germline loops: CDR1 SGHDN, CDR2 FVKESK. The CDR3 length is 11 residues. V lost 6 bases, J lost 9 bases, and 8 bases lay in between. The DNA of the CDR3 is TGTGCCAGCAGTCCGGGGAGGGAGCTGTTTTTT. It specifies CASSPGRELFF.

V usage is TRBV10-3 and J usage is TRBJ1-5, with D perhaps TRBD1 (6 bases). This CDR3 has 15 residues. CDR1 is ENHRY, CDR2 SYGVKD, per germline. Trimming shortened V by 10 bases and J by 4 bases, and 20 bases separated the two germline ends. The CDR3 DNA sequence: TGTGCCACCCCACCGGGACACACTTCGAATCAGCCCCAGCATTTT. This gives the protein CATPPGHTSNQPQHF.

The chain is built from TRBV7-2 and TRBJ2-7; 12 nucleotides match TRBD2. This CDR3 comprises 16 residues. V shed 1 base, J shed 6 bases, and the junction held 7 bases outside the gene matches. Germline CDR1 and CDR2: SGHTA and FQGNSA. In DNA, the CDR3 is TGTGCCAGCAGCTTAGTTCATACTAGCGGGGGGTTCGAGCAGTACTTC. Translated: CASSLVHTSGGFEQYF.

The DNA of the CDR3 is TGCAGCGTTGCCCAGACTAGCGGGGGAACAGATACGCAGTATTTT. This codes for CSVAQTSGGTDTQYF. The chain combines TRBV29-1 with TRBJ2-3; 12 bases align to TRBD2. V lost 4 bases and J lost 3; bases outside the gene matches: 5. CDR3 length equals 15 residues. Germline V CDR1 and CDR2: SQVTM, ANQGSEA.

Only a few counts were recorded for this clone. The J gene is TRBJ2-2, the V gene TRBV30, with D perhaps matching TRBD1 (6 bases). CDR3 size: 15 residues. In germline, CDR1 is GTSNPN, CDR2 SVGIG (reference sequence). V lost 3 bases and J 2 bases, leaving 13 bases between the germline ends. This CDR3 is CAWRAQGDNTGELFF. CDR3 DNA sequence: TGTGCCTGGAGGGCACAGGGAGACAACACCGGGGAGCTGTTTTTT.

The chain recombines TRBV4-1 with TRBJ1-1; D remains unclear. Germline CDR1 reads MGHRA; CDR2 reads YSYEKL. V shed 1 base and J shed 0 bases, with 3 bases lying between them. The CDR3 has 13 residues. DNA for the CDR3: TGCGCCAGCAGCCAAGTTCTGAACACTGAAGCTTTCTTT. This gives the protein CASSQVLNTEAFF.

The sample holds a few counts of this clone. The J gene is TRBJ1-2, the V gene TRBV25-1; 10 nucleotides agree with TRBD1. Germline trimming cut 3 bases from V and 3 bases from J; bases unmatched to any gene: 7. CDR1 and CDR2 from the germline V gene are MGHDK and SYGVNS. The CDR3 length is 16 residues. The DNA for the CDR3 is TGTGCCAGCAGTGATTCCGACAGGGGGCCAGACTATGGCTACACCTTC. This codes for CASSDSDRGPDYGYTF.

This clone was detected once. CDR3 in amino acids: CASSSRPQGSGEKLFF. As DNA, the CDR3 is TGTGCCAGCAGCTCAAGACCACAGGGCTCTGGTGAAAAACTGTTTTTT. This chain links TRBV7-9 with TRBJ1-4; possible D gene TRBD1, 6 bases. Between the trimmed V and J ends, which lost 4 bases and 7 bases, there was a span of 19 bases. The CDR3 extends over 16 amino acids. Germline V CDR1 and CDR2: SEHNR, FQNEAQ (reference sequence).